Sequencing of this TCR beta chain was carried out in a study of T cell changes during pregnancy in multiple sclerosis. The germline CDR1 and CDR2 sequences are MNHEY and SMNVEV (reference sequence). This CDR3 contains 15 residues. V lost 3 bases and J lost 1, with 10 bases in between. Sequencing used immunoSEQ multiplex PCR; TCRdb keeps in-frame clones, though not all of them. The sample holds 85,000 to 100,000 clones; about 92% are singletons and the top ten take more than 2.5%. The source is a female donor with multiple sclerosis, enrolled in a pregnancy study. The rearrangement links TRBV27 to TRBJ2-1; no firm D call. The sample here was peripheral blood, taken in the first trimester of pregnancy. The CDR3 DNA is TGTGCCAGCAGTTTCCTGTCTAGTTCCTACAATGAGCAGTTCTTC. It is translated as CASSFLSSSYNEQFF.